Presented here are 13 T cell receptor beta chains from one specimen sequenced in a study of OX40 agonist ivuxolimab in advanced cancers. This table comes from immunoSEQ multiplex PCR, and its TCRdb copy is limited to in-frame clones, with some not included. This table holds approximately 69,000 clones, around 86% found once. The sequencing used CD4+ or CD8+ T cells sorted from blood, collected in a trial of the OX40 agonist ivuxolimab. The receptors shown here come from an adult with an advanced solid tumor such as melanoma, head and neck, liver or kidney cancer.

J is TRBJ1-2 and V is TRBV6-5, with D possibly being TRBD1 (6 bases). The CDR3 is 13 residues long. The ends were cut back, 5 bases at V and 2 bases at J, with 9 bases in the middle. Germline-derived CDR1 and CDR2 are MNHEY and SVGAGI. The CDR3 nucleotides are TGTGCCAGCAGTGGCGGACAGAACTATGGCTACACCTTC. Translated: CASSGGQNYGYTF.

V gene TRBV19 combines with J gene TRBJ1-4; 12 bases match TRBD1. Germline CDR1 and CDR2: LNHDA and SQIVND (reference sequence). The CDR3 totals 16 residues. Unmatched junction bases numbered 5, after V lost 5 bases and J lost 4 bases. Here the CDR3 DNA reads TGTGCCAGTAGTGGGGACAGGGGGCGGATTAATGAAAAACTGTTTTTT. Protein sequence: CASSGDRGRINEKLFF.

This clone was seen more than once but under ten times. The CDR3 loop reads CASRPGLSSYNEQFF. In DNA, the CDR3 is TGTGCCAGCAGGCCCGGGCTCAGCTCCTACAATGAGCAGTTCTTC. The J gene is TRBJ2-1, the V gene TRBV14; D is uncertain. The V end lost 6 bases, the J end lost 0 bases, and 12 bases lay between the germline ends. This CDR3 has 15 residues. In germline, CDR1 is SGHDN, CDR2 FVKESK.

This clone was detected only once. The CDR3 is CASSLWDTDTQYF. CDR3 DNA: TGCGCCAGCAGCTTGTGGGACACAGATACGCAGTATTTT. The chain has TRBV5-1 and TRBJ2-3; unclear D gene. V was cut by 1 base and J by 2 bases, with 5 bases left in between. The CDR3 length is 13 residues. CDR1 is SGHRS, CDR2 YFSETQ, per germline.

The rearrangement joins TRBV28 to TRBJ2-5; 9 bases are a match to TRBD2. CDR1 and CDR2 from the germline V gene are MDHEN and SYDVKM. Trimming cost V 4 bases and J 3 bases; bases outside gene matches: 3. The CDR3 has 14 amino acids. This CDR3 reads CASSSGGREETQYF. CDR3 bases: TGTGCCAGCAGTTCCGGCGGGAGGGAAGAGACCCAGTACTTC.

CDR3 sequence reads: CASSFEGARNTEAFF. The CDR3, as DNA: TGCGCCAGCAGCTTTGAGGGGGCTAGGAACACTGAAGCTTTCTTT. This sequence joins TRBV5-1 and TRBJ1-1, with 7 positions matching TRBD1. Germline assignment: CDR1 SGHRS and CDR2 YFSETQ. This CDR3 has 15 amino acids. V lost 2 bases and J lost 1; bases outside the gene matches: 5.

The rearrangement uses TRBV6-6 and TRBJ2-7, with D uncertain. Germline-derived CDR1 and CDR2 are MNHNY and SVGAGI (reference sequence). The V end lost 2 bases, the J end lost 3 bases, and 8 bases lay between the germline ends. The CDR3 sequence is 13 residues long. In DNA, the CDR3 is TGTGCCAGCAGTTACGTACAAAACTACGAGCAGTACTTC. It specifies CASSYVQNYEQYF.

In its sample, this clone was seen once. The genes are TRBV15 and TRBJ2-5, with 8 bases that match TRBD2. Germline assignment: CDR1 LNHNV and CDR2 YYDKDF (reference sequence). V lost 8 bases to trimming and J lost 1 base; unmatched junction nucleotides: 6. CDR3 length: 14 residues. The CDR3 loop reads CATAGGGLQETQYF. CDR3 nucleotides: TGTGCCACCGCGGGGGGCGGCCTCCAAGAGACCCAGTACTTC. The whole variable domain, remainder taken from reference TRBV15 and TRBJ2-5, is DAMVIQNPRYQVTQFGKPVTLSCSQTLNHNVMYWYQQKSSQAPKLLFHYYDKDFNNEADTPDNFQSRRPNTSFCFLDIRSPGLGDTAMYLCATAGGGLQETQYFGPGTRLLVL.

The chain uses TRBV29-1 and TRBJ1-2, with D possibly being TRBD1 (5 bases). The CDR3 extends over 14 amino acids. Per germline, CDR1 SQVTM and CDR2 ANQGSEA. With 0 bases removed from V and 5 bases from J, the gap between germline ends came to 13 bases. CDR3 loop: CSVEETGGGYGYTF. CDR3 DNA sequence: TGCAGCGTTGAAGAAACCGGCGGGGGGTATGGCTACACCTTC.

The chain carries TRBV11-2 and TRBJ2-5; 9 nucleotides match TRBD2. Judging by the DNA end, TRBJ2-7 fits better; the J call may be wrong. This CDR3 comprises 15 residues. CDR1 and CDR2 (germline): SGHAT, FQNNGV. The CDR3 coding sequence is TGTGCCAGCAGCCTGGAAGGACTAGCGTTTCACGAGCAGTACTTC. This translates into CASSLEGLAFHEQYF.

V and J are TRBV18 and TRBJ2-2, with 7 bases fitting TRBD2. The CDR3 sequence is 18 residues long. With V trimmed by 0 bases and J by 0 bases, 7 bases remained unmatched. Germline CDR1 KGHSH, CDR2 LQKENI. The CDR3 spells CASSPPSSGASNTGELFF. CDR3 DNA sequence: TGTGCCAGCTCACCACCGTCTAGCGGAGCCTCGAACACCGGGGAGCTGTTTTTT.

In nucleotides, the CDR3 is TGTGCCAGCTCACCGGGACAGGGGCGGCAGCCCCAGCATTTT. Protein: CASSPGQGRQPQHF. The gene calls are TRBV18 and TRBJ1-5, with TRBD1 identical over 10 bases. The CDR3 length is 14 residues. Germline V lookup: CDR1 KGHSH, CDR2 LQKENI. The ends lost 3 bases at V and 7 bases at J; junction bases unmatched: 3.

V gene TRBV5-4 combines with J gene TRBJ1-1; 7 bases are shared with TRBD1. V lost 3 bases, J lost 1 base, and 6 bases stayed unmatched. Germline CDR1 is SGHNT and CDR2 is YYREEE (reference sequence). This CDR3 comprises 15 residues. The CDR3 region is CASSSYRGQNTEAFF. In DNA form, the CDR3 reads TGTGCCAGCAGCTCTTACAGGGGCCAGAACACTGAAGCTTTCTTT.